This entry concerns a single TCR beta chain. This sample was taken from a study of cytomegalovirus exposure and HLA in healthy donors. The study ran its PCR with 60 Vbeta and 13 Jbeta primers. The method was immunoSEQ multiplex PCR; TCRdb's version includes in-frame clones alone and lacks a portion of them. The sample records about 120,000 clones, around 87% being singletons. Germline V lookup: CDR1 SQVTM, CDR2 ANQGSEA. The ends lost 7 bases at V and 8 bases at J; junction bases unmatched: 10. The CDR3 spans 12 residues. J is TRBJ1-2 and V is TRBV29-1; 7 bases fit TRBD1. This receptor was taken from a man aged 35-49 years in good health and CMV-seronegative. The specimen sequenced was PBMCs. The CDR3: CSAEGQGGGYTF. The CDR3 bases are TGCAGCGCAGAGGGGCAGGGGGGAGGCTACACCTTC.